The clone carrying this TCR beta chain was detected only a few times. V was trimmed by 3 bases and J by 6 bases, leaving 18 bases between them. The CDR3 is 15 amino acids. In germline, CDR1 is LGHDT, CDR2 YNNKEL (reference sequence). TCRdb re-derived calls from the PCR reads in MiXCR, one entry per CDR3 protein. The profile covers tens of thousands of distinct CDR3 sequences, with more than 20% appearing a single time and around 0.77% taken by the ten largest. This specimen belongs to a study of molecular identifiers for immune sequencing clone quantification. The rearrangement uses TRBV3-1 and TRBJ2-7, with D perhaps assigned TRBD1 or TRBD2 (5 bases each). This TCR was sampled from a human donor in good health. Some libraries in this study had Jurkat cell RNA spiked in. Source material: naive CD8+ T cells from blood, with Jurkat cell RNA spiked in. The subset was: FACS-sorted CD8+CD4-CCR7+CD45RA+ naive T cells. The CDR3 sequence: CASSHSTRSGAEQYF. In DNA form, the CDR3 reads TGTGCCAGCAGCCATTCCACCAGATCCGGGGCCGAGCAGTACTTC.